A single T cell receptor beta chain is shown here with its context. Its target is unknown. Germline V gene data show CDR1 as SGHRS and CDR2 as YFSETQ. This CDR3 contains 12 residues. V was cut by 0 bases and J by 7 bases, with 8 bases left in between. This sample stems from a study of a mutant IDH1 vaccine in newly diagnosed glioma. Study overall: Eight vaccinations were given in weeks 1, 3, 5, 7, 11, 15, 19 and 23. Sex among treated patients split about 62% male, roughly 40% female; mean age was roughly 40 years. The start of vaccination came 4-6 weeks after radiotherapy alone, or with temozolomide cycles.

This sample's time point: week 23, last vaccination. The content of each vaccine dose was 300 ug of mutant IDH1 20-mer peptide, and topical imiquimod accompanied it. Repertoires were generated with immunoSEQ multiplex PCR, while TCRdb's copy carries only in-frame clones and drops some. Of tens of thousands of clones detected, about four fifths appear once; the ten largest clones hold roughly 6.2%. This TCR was recovered from a man aged 40-49 years with glioma. V gene TRBV5-1 combines with J gene TRBJ2-7, with a possible D match to TRBD2 (5 bases). Source: PBMCs, taken from a glioma patient whose treatment included an IDH1 peptide vaccine. DNA of the CDR3: TGCGCCAGCAGCTTGGCTTCGGGAGAGCAGTACTTC. It translates to CASSLASGEQYF. Combining the CDR3 with reference TRBV5-1 and TRBJ2-7 gives the whole variable domain KAGVTQTPRYLIKTRGQQVTLSCSPISGHRSVSWYQQTPGQGLQFLFEYFSETQRNKGNFPGRFSGRQFSNSRSEMNVSTLELGDSALYLCASSLASGEQYFGPGTRLTVT.